The 11 T cell receptor beta chains in this list originate from one sample, sequenced in a study of cytomegalovirus exposure and HLA in healthy donors. Researchers ran the PCR with 60 Vbeta and 13 Jbeta primers. Libraries were prepared by immunoSEQ multiplex PCR; TCRdb keeps only in-frame clonotypes and omits some of them. The sample records 120,000 or so clones, roughly 70% being singletons. The sample taken for sequencing was PBMCs. The receptors were gathered from a woman between 35 and 50 years old in good health and CMV-seropositive.

This clone was observed a few times. This chain uses TRBV7-2 with TRBJ2-7, with TRBD2 matching over 7 bases. Germline loops: CDR1 SGHTA, CDR2 FQGNSA. Trimming cost V 5 bases and J 6 bases; bases outside gene matches: 13. This CDR3 is built from 15 residues. Written as DNA, the CDR3 is TGTGCCAGCAGCCCTAATGGGGGGAGGGCCGGCGAGCAGTACTTC. Encoded protein: CASSPNGGRAGEQYF.

The chain combines TRBV5-6 with TRBJ2-7; weak D call: TRBD1 (6 bases). Germline values: CDR1 SGHDT, CDR2 YYEEEE. Trimming pared 0 bases from V and 1 base from J, leaving 14 bases between. The CDR3 sequence is 16 residues long. CDR3 in DNA: TGTGCCAGCAGCTTGGACAGGGCCTACCGATCCTACGAGCAGTACTTC. It codes for CASSLDRAYRSYEQYF.

The CDR3 region is CASSVRDSPYEQYF. For the CDR3, the DNA is TGTGCCAGCAGCGTTCGTGACAGCCCCTACGAGCAGTACTTC. The J gene is TRBJ2-7, the V gene TRBV9, with a tentative D call TRBD1 (5 bases). The V and J ends lost 2 bases and 2 bases respectively, with 11 bases between them. This CDR3 is 14 amino acids long. Germline lookup yields CDR1 SGDLS and CDR2 YYNGEE.

This rearrangement joins TRBV4-1 to TRBJ2-1, with 8 bases fitting TRBD2. This CDR3 contains 15 residues. With V trimmed by 4 bases and J by 9 bases, 11 bases remained unmatched. Germline CDR1 and CDR2: MGHRA and YSYEKL. CDR3 DNA sequence: TGCGCCAGCAGCCCCCGCCCGGGACTAGTAAGTGAGCAGTTCTTC. Protein: CASSPRPGLVSEQFF.

The V gene is TRBV27, the J gene TRBJ2-6; 12 positions match TRBD1. The germline V gene has CDR1 MNHEY and CDR2 SMNVEV (reference sequence). CDR3 length: 20 amino acids. The V and J ends lost 4 bases and 0 bases, in that order; junction bases with no gene match: 10. CDR3 DNA: TGTGCCAGCAGTTCGCCGGGACAGGGGGCCCTCAGCTCTGGGGCCAACGTCCTGACTTTC. Its translation is CASSSPGQGALSSGANVLTF.

The CDR3 nucleotides are TGTGCCAGCAGTGGGGGCAAAAATCAGCCCCAGCATTTT. Translated, it gives CASSGGKNQPQHF. The chain has TRBV2 and TRBJ1-5, with D possibly matching TRBD1 (5 bases). V gave up 4 bases and J gave up 4 bases, with 8 bases separating them. The germline V gene encodes CDR1 SNHLY and CDR2 FYNNEI. The CDR3 extends over 13 amino acids.

This rearrangement joins TRBV30 to TRBJ2-1, with unresolved D. V shed 3 bases and J shed 10 bases, with 10 bases lying between them. The germline gives CDR1 GTSNPN, CDR2 SVGIG (reference sequence). The CDR3 contains 11 residues. The DNA for the CDR3 is TGTGCCTGGAGCACATCTTTCGAGCAGTTCTTC. Its protein is CAWSTSFEQFF.

The V and J genes are TRBV6-5 and TRBJ1-2, with 9 nucleotides matching TRBD1. From germline, CDR1 is MNHEY and CDR2 SVGAGI. The CDR3 spans 14 residues. The J segment lost 4 bases and the V segment lost 7 bases, leaving 7 bases of the junction unmatched. The CDR3 protein is CASTRTGEIYGYTF. DNA of the CDR3: TGTGCCAGCACTCGGACAGGGGAAATCTATGGCTACACCTTC.

V and J are TRBV6-1 and TRBJ2-7; a weak D match, TRBD1 (6 bases). Germline CDR1 MNHNS, CDR2 SASEGT. Trimming pared 5 bases from V and 5 bases from J, leaving 13 bases between. The CDR3 loop spans 13 amino acids. CDR3 nucleotides: TGTGCCAGCAGTATAACAGGGAAGGACGAGCAGTACTTC. This translates into CASSITGKDEQYF.

This clone was observed a handful of times. The junction departs from germline at one end; a sequencing error may be responsible. The V and J genes are TRBV11-2 and TRBJ2-5; the match to TRBD1 covers 8 bases. The CDR3 is made up of 18 amino acids. Per germline, CDR1 SGHAT and CDR2 FQNNGV. The CDR3 DNA sequence: TGTGCCAGCAGCTTAGTTTCCGGTGGACAGGGACGGCAAGGGACCCAGTACTTC. Translating it yields CASSLVSGGQGRQGTQYF.

There are a few counts of this clone. The J gene is TRBJ1-1, the V gene TRBV6-6; 8 bases agree with TRBD1. The germline V gene has CDR1 MNHNY and CDR2 SVGAGI (reference sequence). J gave up 1 base and V 6 bases, and 10 bases lay outside the gene matches. CDR3 length: 16 residues. CDR3 coding DNA: TGTGCCAGCAGCGGCCCTCGACAGGGGTCGAACACTGAAGCTTTCTTT. This codes for CASSGPRQGSNTEAFF.